This TCR beta chain was retrieved from a study of T cell repertoires in cytomegalovirus infection. The V gene's germline CDR1 is MNHNY and CDR2 SVGAGI (reference sequence). This CDR3 is built from 13 residues. Via MiXCR, TCRdb re-called the reads, giving one row per CDR3 protein. This sample has 180,000 or so distinct CDR3 sequences, with about 15% found just once. To note about this clonotype: Sequence at one end of the junction differs from germline and may be a read error.

This receptor was obtained from a human donor in good health (CMV status not recorded). Some clones in this sample may be carry-over from other donors' samples. V gene TRBV6-6 combines with J gene TRBJ1-2; TRBD1 aligns across 7 bases. The sample taken for sequencing was CD8+ T cells from PBMCs. The CDR3 DNA reads TGTGCCAGCAGTTCACCGGGACAGTATGGCTGCACCTTC. Residues: CASSSPGQYGCTF.